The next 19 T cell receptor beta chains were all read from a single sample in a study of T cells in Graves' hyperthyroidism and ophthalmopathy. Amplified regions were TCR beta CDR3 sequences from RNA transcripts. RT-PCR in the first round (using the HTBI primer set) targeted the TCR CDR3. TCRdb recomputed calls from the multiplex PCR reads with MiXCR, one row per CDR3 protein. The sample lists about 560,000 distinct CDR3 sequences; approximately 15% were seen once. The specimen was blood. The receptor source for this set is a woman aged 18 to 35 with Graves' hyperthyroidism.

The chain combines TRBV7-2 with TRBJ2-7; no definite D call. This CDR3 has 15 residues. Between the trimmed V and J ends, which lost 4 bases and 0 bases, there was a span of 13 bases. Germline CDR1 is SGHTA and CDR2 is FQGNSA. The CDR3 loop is CASSSSRTSSYEQYF. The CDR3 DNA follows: TGTGCCAGCAGCTCGAGCCGGACGAGCTCCTACGAGCAGTACTTC.

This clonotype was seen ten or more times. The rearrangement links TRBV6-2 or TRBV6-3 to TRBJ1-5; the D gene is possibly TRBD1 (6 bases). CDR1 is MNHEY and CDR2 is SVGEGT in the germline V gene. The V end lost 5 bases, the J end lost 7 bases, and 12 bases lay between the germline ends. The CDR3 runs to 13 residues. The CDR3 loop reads CASSNRVGQPQHF. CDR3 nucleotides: TGTGCCAGCAGTAACAGGGTGGGGCAGCCCCAGCATTTT.

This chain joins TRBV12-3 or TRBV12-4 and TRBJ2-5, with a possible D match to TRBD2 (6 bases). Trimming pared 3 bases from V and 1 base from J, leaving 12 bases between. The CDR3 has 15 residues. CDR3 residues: CASSLVGGLQETQYF. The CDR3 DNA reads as TGTGCCAGCAGTTTGGTCGGGGGTCTCCAAGAGACCCAGTACTTC.

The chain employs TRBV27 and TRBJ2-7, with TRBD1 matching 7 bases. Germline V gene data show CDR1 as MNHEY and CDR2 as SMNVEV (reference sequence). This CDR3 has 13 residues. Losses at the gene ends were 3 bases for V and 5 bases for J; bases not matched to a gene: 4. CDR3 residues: CASSFLGGHEQYF. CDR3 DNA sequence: TGTGCCAGCAGTTTCTTAGGGGGCCACGAGCAGTACTTC.

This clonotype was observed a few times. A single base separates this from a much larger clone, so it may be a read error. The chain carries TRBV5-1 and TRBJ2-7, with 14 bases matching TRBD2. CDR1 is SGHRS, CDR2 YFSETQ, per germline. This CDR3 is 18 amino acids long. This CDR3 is CASSPPGLAGERRYGQYF. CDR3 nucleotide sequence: TGCGCCAGCAGTCCGCCGGGACTAGCGGGAGAACGCCGCTACGGGCAGTACTTC.

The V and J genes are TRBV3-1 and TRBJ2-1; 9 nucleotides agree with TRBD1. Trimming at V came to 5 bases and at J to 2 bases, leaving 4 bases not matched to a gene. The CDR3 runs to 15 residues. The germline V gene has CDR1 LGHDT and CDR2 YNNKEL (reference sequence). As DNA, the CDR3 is TGTGCCAGCAGCACCCGACAGGGGGCCTACAATGAGCAGTTCTTC. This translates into CASSTRQGAYNEQFF.

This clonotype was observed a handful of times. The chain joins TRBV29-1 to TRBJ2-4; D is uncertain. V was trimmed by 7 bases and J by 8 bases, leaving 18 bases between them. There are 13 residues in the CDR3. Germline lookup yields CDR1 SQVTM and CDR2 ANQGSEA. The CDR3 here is CSALPASLDIQYF. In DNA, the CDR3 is TGCAGCGCCCTCCCCGCTTCCTTGGACATTCAGTACTTC. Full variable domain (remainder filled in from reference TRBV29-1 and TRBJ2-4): SAVISQKPSRDICQRGTSLTIQCQVDSQVTMMFWYRQQPGQSLTLIATANQGSEATYESGFVIDKFPISRPNLTFSTLTVSNMSPEDSSIYLCSALPASLDIQYFGAGTRLSVL.

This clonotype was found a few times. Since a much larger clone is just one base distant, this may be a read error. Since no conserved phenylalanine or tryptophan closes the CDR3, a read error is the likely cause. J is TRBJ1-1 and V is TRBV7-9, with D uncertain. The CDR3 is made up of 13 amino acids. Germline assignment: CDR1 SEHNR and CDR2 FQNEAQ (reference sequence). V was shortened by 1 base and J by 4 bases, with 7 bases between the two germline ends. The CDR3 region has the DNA TGTGCCAGCAGCTTAGATCCGGGCACTGAAGCTTTCTCT. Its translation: CASSLDPGTEAFS.

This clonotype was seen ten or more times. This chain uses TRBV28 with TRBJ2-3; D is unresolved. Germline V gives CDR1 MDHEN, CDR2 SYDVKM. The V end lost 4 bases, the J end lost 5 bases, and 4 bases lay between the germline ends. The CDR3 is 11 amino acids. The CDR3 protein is CASSWVDTQYF. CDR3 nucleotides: TGTGCCAGCAGTTGGGTAGATACGCAGTATTTT.

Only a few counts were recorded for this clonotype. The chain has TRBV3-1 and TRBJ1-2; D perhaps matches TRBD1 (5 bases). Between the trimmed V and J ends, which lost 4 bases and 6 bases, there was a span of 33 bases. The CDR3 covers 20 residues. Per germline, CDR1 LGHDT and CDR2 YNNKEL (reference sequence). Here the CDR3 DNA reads TGTGCCAGCAGCCCCAATATGCCTCCATTTCCGGGCCGCTGGGGGGATGGCTACACCTTC. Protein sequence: CASSPNMPPFPGRWGDGYTF.

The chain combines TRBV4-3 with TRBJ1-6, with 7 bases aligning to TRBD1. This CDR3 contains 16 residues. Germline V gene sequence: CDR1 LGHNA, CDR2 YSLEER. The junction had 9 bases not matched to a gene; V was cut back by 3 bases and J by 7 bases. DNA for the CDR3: TGCGCCAGCAGCCAGGTGACAGGGAGGCGAAATTCACCCCTCCACTTT. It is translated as CASSQVTGRRNSPLHF.

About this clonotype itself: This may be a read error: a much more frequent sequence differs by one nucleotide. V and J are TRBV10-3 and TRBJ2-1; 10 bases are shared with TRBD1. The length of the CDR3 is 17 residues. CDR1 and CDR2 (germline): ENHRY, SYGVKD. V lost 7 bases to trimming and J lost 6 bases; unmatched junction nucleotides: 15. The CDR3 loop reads CAITTGTGATQGNEQFF. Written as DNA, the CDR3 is TGTGCCATCACCACCGGGACAGGGGCGACCCAAGGCAATGAGCAGTTCTTC.

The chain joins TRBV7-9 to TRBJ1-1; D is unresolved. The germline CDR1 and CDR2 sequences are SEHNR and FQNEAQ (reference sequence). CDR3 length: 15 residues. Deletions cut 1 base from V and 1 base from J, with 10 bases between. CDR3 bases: TGTGCCAGCAGCTTAGTCCCCAGGAAGAACACTGAAGCTTTCTTT. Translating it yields CASSLVPRKNTEAFF. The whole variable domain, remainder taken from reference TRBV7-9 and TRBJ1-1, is DTGVSQNPRHKITKRGQNVTFRCDPISEHNRLYWYRQTLGQGPEFLTYFQNEAQLEKSRLLSDRFSAERPKGSFSTLEIQRTEQGDSAMYLCASSLVPRKNTEAFFGQGTRLTVV.

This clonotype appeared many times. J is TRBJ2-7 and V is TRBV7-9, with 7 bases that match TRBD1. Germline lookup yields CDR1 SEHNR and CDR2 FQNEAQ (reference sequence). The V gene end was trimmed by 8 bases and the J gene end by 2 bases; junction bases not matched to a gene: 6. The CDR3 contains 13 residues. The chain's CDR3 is CASLGTDPYEQYF. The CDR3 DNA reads TGTGCCAGCCTCGGGACAGATCCCTACGAGCAGTACTTC.

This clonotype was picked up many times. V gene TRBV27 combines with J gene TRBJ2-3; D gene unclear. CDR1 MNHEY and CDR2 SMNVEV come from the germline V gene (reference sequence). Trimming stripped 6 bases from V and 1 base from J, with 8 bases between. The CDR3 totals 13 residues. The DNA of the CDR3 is TGTGCCAGCAGCCTCCGGGGCACAGATACGCAGTATTTT. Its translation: CASSLRGTDTQYF.

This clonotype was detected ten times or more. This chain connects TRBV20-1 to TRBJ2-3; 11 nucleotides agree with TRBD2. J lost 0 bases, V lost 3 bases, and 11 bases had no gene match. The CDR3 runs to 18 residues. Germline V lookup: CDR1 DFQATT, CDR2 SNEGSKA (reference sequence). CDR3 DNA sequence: TGCAGTGCTAGTAAAGTTGGGACTAGCGGCCCTAGCACAGATACGCAGTATTTT. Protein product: CSASKVGTSGPSTDTQYF.

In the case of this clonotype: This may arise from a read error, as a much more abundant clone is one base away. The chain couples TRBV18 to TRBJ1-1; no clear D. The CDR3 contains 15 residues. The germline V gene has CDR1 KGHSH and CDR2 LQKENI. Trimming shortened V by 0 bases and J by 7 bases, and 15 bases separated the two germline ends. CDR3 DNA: TGTGCCAGCTCACCACCGGCTTTAAATGAAGGTGAAGCTTTCTTT. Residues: CASSPPALNEGEAFF.

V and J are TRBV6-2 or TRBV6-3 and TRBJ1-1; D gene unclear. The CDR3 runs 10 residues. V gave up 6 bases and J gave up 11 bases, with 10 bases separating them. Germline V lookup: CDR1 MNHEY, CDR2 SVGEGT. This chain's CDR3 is CASSHLDAFF. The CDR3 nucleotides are TGTGCCAGCAGCCACTTAGACGCTTTCTTT.

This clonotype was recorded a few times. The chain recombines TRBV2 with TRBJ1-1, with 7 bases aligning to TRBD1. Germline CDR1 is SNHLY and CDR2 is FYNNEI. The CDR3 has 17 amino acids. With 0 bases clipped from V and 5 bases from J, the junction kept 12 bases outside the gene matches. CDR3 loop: CASSEAPLGLQGTEAFF. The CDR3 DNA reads TGTGCCAGCAGTGAAGCGCCGTTAGGCTTACAGGGGACTGAAGCTTTCTTT.